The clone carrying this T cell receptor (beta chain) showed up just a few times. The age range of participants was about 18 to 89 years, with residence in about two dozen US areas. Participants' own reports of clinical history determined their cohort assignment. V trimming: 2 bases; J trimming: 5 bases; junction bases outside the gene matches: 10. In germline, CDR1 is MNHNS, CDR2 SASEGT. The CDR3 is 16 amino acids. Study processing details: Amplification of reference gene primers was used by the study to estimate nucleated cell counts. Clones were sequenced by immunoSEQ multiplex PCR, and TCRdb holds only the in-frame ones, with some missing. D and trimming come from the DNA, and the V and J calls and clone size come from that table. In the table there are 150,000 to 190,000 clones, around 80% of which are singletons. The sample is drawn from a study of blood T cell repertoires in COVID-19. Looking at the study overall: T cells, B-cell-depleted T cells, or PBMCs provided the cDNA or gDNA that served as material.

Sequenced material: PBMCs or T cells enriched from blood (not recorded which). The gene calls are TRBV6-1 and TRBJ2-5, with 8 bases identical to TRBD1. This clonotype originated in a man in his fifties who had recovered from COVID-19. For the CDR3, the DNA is TGTGCCAGCAGTGAAACTCTCGGACAGGGATTGGAGACCCAGTACTTC. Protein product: CASSETLGQGLETQYF.